This TCR beta chain was captured in a study of blood T cell repertoires in COVID-19. Study context: Some COVID-19 samples were acute and others convalescent; all came from the United States, Italy and Spain.

Measured with immunoSEQ multiplex PCR; TCRdb has only the in-frame clones, and not every one. Here the sample spans about 240,000 clones, 85% to 90% being singletons. Sequenced material: peripheral blood. The sequence was obtained from a man between 60 and 75 years old with acute or convalescent COVID-19.

The CDR3 DNA reads TGTGCCAGCACGCCGGGGGGATGGAATTCACCCCTCCACTTT. Protein: CASTPGGWNSPLHF. The V gene is TRBV9, the J gene TRBJ1-6; a weak D match, TRBD1 (5 bases). V gave up 6 bases and J gave up 7 bases, with 14 bases separating them. Germline CDR1 reads SGDLS; CDR2 reads YYNGEE. This CDR3 is built from 14 residues.